This T cell receptor (beta chain) emerged from a study of OX40 agonist ivuxolimab in advanced cancers. The wider study: The diagnoses of dose-escalation patients were hepatocellular carcinoma, melanoma, renal cell or head and neck cancer.

TCRdb's copy holds only in-frame clones and misses some; the assay was immunoSEQ multiplex PCR. This sample carries roughly 80,000 clones, around 83% of them seen once, and the ten largest clones take around 0.73%. CDR1 and CDR2 (germline): PRHDT, FYEKMQ (reference sequence). The CDR3 is made up of 15 amino acids. The V gene end was trimmed by 2 bases and the J gene end by 12 bases; junction bases not matched to a gene: 10. The chain is built from TRBV13 and TRBJ1-6; TRBD1 agrees at 7 bases. This TCR derives from an adult with an advanced solid tumor such as melanoma, head and neck, liver or kidney cancer. This material consisted of CD4+ or CD8+ T cells sorted from blood, taken in a trial of the OX40 agonist ivuxolimab. CDR3 sequence (DNA): TGTGCCAGCAGCTTAAATTCGGGGGACAGAAAACCCCTCCACTTT. Translation: CASSLNSGDRKPLHF. Looking up the rest from reference TRBV13 and TRBJ1-6 gives the full variable domain: AAGVIQSPRHLIKEKRETATLKCYPIPRHDTVYWYQQGPGQDPQFLISFYEKMQSDKGSIPDRFSAQQFSDYHSELNMSSLELGDSALYFCASSLNSGDRKPLHFGNGTRLTVT.